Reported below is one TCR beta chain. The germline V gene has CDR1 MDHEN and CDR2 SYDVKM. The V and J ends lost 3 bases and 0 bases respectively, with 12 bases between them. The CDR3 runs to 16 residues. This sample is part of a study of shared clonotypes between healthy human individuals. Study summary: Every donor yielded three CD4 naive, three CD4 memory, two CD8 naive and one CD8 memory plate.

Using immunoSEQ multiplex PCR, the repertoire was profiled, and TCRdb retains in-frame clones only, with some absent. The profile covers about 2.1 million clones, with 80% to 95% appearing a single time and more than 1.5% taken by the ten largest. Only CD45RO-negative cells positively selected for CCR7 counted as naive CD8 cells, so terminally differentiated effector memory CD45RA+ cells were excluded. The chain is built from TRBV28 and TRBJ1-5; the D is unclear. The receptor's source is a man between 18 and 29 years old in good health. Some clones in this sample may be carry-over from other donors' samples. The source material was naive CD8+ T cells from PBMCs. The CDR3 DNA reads TGTGCCAGCAGTTTGGGTGCGCTTGATAGCAATCAGCCCCAGCATTTT. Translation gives CASSLGALDSNQPQHF.